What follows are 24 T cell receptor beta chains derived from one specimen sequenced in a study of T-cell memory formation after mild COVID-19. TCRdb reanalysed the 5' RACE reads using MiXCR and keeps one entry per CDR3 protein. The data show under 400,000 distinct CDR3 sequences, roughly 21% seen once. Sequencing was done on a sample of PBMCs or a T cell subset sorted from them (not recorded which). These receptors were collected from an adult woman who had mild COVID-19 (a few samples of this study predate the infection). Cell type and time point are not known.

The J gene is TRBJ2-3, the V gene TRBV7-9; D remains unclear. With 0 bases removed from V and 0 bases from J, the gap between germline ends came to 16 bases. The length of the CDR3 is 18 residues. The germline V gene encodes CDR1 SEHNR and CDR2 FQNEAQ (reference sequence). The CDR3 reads CASSLASLTQPSTDTQYF. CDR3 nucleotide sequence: TGTGCCAGCAGCTTAGCTTCCTTGACTCAACCTAGCACAGATACGCAGTATTTT. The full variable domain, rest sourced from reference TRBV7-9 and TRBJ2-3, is DTGVSQNPRHKITKRGQNVTFRCDPISEHNRLYWYRQTLGQGPEFLTYFQNEAQLEKSRLLSDRFSAERPKGSFSTLEIQRTEQGDSAMYLCASSLASLTQPSTDTQYFGPGTRLTVL.

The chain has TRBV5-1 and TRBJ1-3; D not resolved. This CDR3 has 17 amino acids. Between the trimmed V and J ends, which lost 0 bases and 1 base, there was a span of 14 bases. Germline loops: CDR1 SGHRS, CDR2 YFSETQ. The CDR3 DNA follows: TGCGCCAGCAGCTTGGCCGCGGCAGGATCATCTGGAAACACCATATATTTT. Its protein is CASSLAAAGSSGNTIYF.

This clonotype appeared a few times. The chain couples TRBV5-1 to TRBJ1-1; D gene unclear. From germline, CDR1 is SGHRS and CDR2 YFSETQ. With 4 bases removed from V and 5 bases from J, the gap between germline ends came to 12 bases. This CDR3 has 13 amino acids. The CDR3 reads CASSHRGGTEAFF. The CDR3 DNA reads TGCGCCAGCAGCCATCGAGGAGGGACTGAAGCTTTCTTT.

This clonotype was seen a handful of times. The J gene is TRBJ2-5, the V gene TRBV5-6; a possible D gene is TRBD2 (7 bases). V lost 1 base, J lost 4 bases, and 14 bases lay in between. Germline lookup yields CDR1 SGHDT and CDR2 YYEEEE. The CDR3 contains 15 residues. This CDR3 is CASSLKGGVPETQYF. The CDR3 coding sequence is TGTGCCAGCAGCTTGAAGGGGGGGGTCCCAGAGACCCAGTACTTC. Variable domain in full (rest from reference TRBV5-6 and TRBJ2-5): DAGVTQSPTHLIKTRGQQVTLRCSPKSGHDTVSWYQQALGQGPQFIFQYYEEEERQRGNFPDRFSGHQFPNYSSELNVNALLLGDSALYLCASSLKGGVPETQYFGPGTRLLVL.

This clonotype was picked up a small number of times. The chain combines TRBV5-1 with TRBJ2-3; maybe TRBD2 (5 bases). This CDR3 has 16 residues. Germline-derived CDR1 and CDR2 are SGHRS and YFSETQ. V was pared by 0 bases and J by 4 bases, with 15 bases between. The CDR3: CASSLGVGQRADTQYF. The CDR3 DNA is TGCGCCAGCAGCTTGGGCGTCGGGCAGAGGGCAGATACGCAGTATTTT. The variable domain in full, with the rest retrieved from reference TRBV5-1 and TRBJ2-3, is KAGVTQTPRYLIKTRGQQVTLSCSPISGHRSVSWYQQTPGQGLQFLFEYFSETQRNKGNFPGRFSGRQFSNSRSEMNVSTLELGDSALYLCASSLGVGQRADTQYFGPGTRLTVL.

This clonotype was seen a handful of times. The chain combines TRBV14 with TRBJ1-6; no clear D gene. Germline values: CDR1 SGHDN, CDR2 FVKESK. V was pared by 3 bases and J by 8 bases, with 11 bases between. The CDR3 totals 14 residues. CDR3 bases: TGTGCCAGCAGCCACGGGGTGAGGGATTCACCCCTCCACTTT. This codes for CASSHGVRDSPLHF.

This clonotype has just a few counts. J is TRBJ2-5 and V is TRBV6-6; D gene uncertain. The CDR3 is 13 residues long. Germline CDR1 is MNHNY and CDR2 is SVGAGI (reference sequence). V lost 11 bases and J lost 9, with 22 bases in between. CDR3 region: CAHQGTPIGAQYF. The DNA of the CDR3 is TGTGCCCATCAAGGTACCCCGATTGGGGCCCAGTACTTC.

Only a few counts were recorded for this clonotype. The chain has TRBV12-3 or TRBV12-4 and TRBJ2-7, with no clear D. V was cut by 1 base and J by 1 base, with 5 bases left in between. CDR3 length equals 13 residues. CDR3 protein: CASSLDESYEQYF. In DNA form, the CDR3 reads TGTGCCAGCAGTTTAGACGAGTCCTACGAGCAGTACTTC.

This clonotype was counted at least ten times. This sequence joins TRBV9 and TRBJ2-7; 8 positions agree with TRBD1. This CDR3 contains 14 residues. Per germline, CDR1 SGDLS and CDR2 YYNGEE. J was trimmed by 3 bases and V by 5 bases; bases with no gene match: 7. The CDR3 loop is CASSRQGLVYEQYF. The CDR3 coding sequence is TGTGCCAGCAGTAGACAGGGGCTAGTCTACGAGCAGTACTTC.

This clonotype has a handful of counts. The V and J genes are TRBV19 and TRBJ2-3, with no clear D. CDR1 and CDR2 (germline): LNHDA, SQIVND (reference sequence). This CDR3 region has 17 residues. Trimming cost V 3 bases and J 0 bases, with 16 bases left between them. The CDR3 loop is CASSMALGPQSTDTQYF. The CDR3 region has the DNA TGTGCCAGTAGTATGGCTCTGGGCCCGCAGAGCACAGATACGCAGTATTTT.

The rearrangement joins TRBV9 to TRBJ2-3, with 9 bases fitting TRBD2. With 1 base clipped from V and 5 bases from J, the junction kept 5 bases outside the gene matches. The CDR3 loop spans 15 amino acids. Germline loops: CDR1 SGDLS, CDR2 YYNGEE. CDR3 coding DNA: TGTGCCAGCAGCGTAAGTAGCGGGAGAGGAGATACGCAGTATTTT. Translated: CASSVSSGRGDTQYF.

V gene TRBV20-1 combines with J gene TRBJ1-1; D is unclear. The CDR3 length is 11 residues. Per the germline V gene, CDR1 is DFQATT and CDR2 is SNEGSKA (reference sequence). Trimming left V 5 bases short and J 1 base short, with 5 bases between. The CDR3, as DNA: TGCAGTGCTCCGGGGAACACTGAAGCTTTCTTT. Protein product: CSAPGNTEAFF.

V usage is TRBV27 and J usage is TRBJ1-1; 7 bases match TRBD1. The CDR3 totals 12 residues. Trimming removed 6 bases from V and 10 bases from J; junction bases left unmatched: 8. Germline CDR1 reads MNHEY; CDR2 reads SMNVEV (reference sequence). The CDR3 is CASRSTGEGAFF. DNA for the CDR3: TGTGCCAGCAGATCAACAGGGGAGGGAGCTTTCTTT.

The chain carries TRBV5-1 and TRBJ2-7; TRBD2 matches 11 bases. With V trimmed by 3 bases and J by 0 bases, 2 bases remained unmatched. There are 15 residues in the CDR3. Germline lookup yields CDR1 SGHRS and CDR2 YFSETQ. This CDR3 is CASSSLAGGSYEQYF. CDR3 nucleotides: TGCGCCAGCAGCTCTCTAGCGGGAGGCTCCTACGAGCAGTACTTC.

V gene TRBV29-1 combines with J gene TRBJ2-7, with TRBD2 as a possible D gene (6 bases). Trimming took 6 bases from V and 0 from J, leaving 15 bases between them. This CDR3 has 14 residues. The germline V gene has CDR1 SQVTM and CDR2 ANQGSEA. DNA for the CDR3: TGCAGCGTCTGGGAGGCTTCCACCTCCTACGAGCAGTACTTC. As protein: CSVWEASTSYEQYF.

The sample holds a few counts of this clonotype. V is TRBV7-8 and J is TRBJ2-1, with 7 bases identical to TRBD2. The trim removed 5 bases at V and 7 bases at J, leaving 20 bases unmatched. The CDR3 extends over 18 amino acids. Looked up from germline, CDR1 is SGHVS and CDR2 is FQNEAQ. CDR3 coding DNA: TGTGCCAGCAGCCCACCCTGGGGGGGAGGCCCCTCGTCTAATGAGCAGTTCTTC. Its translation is CASSPPWGGGPSSNEQFF.

The CDR3 region is CASSSLSTGSTEAFF. The CDR3 DNA follows: TGTGCCAGCAGTTCCCTCTCAACAGGGAGCACTGAAGCTTTCTTT. The chain recombines TRBV7-9 with TRBJ1-1, with D maybe TRBD1 (6 bases). Germline V gene sequence: CDR1 SEHNR, CDR2 FQNEAQ (reference sequence). V dropped 6 bases and J dropped 4 bases, with 18 bases sitting between them. The CDR3 runs 15 residues. The entire variable domain, with the rest obtained from reference TRBV7-9 and TRBJ1-1, is as follows: DTGVSQNPRHKITKRGQNVTFRCDPISEHNRLYWYRQTLGQGPEFLTYFQNEAQLEKSRLLSDRFSAERPKGSFSTLEIQRTEQGDSAMYLCASSSLSTGSTEAFFGQGTRLTVV.

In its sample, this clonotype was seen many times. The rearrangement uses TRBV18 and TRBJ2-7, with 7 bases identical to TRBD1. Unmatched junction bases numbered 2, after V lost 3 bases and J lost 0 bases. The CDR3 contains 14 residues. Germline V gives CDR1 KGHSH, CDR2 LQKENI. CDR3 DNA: TGTGCCAGCTCACCCAGGACAGGCTCCTACGAGCAGTACTTC. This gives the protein CASSPRTGSYEQYF.

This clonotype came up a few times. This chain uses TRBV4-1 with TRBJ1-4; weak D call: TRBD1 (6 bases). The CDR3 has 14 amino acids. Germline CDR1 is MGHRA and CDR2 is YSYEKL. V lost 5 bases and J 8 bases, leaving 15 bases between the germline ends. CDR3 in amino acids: CASSGTPSGEKLFF. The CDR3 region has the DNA TGCGCCAGCAGCGGGACACCCTCGGGGGAAAAACTGTTTTTT.

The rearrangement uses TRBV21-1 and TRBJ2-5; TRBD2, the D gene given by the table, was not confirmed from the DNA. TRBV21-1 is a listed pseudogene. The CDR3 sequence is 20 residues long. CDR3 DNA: TGTGCCAACATTGAAGAAAGGCCGGGACTAGCGGGAGACCCCAAAGAGACCCAGTACTTC. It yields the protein CANIEERPGLAGDPKETQYF.

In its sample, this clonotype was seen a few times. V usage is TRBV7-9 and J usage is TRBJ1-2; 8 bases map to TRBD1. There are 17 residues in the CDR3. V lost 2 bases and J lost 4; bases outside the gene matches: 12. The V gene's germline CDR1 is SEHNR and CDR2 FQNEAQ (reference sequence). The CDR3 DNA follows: TGTGCCAGCAGCTTAATCCCAGGGGGCTACACAGTCTATGGCTACACCTTC. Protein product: CASSLIPGGYTVYGYTF.

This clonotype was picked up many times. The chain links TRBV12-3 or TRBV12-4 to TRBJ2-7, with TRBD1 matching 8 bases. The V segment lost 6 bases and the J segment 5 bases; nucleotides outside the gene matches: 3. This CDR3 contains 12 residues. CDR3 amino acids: CASRRTGNEQYF. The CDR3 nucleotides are TGTGCCAGCAGACGGACAGGGAACGAGCAGTACTTC.

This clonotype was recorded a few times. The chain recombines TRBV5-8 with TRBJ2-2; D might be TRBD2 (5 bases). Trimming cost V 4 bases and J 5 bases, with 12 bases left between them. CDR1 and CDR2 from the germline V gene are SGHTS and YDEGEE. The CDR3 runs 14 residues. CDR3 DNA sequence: TGTGCCAGCAGCGTAACTAGTGTGACCGGGGAGCTGTTTTTT. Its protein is CASSVTSVTGELFF.

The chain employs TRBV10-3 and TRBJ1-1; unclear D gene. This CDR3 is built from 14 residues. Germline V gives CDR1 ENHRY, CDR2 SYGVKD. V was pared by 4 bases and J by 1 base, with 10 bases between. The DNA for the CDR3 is TGTGCCATCAGTGTGGGCTTTGAGAACACTGAAGCTTTCTTT. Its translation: CAISVGFENTEAFF.